This TCR beta chain is from a study of T cells in Graves' hyperthyroidism and ophthalmopathy (dated by TCRdb to between 2017 and 2020). As for the study more broadly: Peripheral blood samples were taken at initial diagnosis, before any treatment was given. TCR V-J signatures able to tell the groups apart were searched for in a discovery cohort of some 97 patients, of whom over 40 had Graves' ophthalmopathy and about 60 had stable Graves' hyperthyroidism. Prospective prediction of ophthalmopathy was tested in an independent validation cohort consisting of 18 hyperthyroidism patients and more than 15 patients who later progressed to ophthalmopathy. The 95 to 100 discovery patients were randomly divided into training and test sets at a 7:3 ratio. Thyroid tissue and blood T-cell repertoires from six Graves' hyperthyroidism patients were also compared in the study. Once sampling was done, hyperthyroidism patients were given methimazole at a starting dose of 30 mg daily, whereas ophthalmopathy patients were given high-dose intravenous methylprednisolone. The paper reports TCR Vbeta CDR3 sequencing of 130 to 150 peripheral blood samples: some 44 ophthalmopathy, fewer than 80 hyperthyroidism and around 17 progressor patients.

This clonotype was seen repeatedly, ten times or more. This clone's antigen is unknown. The record has no base qualities; no much larger clone is one base away. General findings and caveats noted by the study authors: Ophthalmopathy was separated from stable hyperthyroidism by a 13 V-J signature model, with approximately 86% sensitivity and about 81% specificity obtained in cross-validation and 80%/75% obtained in testing. No statistical method was used to set the sample size in advance, and investigators knew the group allocation. In validation, the model predicted progression to ophthalmopathy with over 60% sensitivity and 72% to 85% specificity, a median of 6.5 months before onset. Most expanded thyroid clonotypes (frequency above 0.001) were also detected in blood, suggesting blood repertoires may reflect thyroid immune responses.

In the ophthalmopathy patients, disease was moderately to severely active, with a Clinical Activity Score of 3 or more, a NOSPECS grade of 4 or more, and a duration of less than 3 months. Exclusion was applied to patients with uncontrolled infections, other autoimmune diseases, pregnancy or lactation. Diagnoses relied on clinical symptoms, serum thyroxine and TRAb, thyroid ultrasound and orbital computed tomography. PBMCs were isolated from roughly 10 ml of fresh peripheral blood by Ficoll-Paque density gradient centrifugation. Trizol reagent was used to extract total RNA, and RNA quality was then checked on an Agilent 2100 Bioanalyzer. CDR1 and CDR2 are read off the germline V gene (reference sequence) as GTSNPN and SVGIG. V trim: 6 bases; J trim: 0 bases; unmatched bases: 1. Including the terminal cysteine and phenylalanine, the CDR3 comprises 12 residues. Here the CDR3 DNA is all that survives: 36 bases in frame from base 1.

The TCR beta CDR3 regions were amplified from RNA transcripts. The first round of RT-PCR for the TCR CDR3 was performed with the HTBI primer set and the Qiagen OneStep RT-PCR kit. A second multiplex PCR round built the libraries, followed by size selection and purification. Libraries were sequenced paired-end with 100 bp reads on an Illumina HiSeq2000. The study's processing was this. SOAPnuke was used to process the raw data, removing reads that contained adapters or uncalled bases, had a mean Phred below 15, or lacked an exact match to the constant primer or identifier. COPE v1.2.5 was used to merge high-quality paired reads, and clonotypes were defined as unique nucleotide sequences. MiTCR v1.1 was used to align the clonotypes against IMGT TRBV, TRBD and TRBJ reference segments. Only V-J combinations with frequency above 0.0001, covering 99% to 99.2% of repertoires, were analysed. A TCS score was defined as the ratio of F50 (clonal expansion) to E x V (chaos), with BLOSUM62-based TCRdist applied between CDR3 peptides within each V-J. Welch's t-statistics and random forest reduced fewer than 550 V-J features to roughly 13, which were used in a naive Bayes classifier (R e1071). The public reads were reprocessed in TCRdb via fastp at Q25 and MiXCR, keeping in-frame beta chains. Identical CDR3 proteins give one entry, which carries the most common genes and DNA. TCRdb's processing, not the authors', yielded these V and J calls. The sample table shows hundreds of thousands of distinct CDR3 sequences, and approximately 14% are seen once. Jointly, the top ten make up approximately 12% of the sample.

The sequence links TRBV30 to TRBJ2-7; the junction holds 8 bases that match TRBD2. The clonotype comes from a woman aged 50 to 60 with Graves' ophthalmopathy. The sequencing input was blood. The nucleotide sequence is TGTGCCTGCAGCGGGGGCTCCTACGAGCAGTACTTC. Translated, this is CACSGGSYEQYF.